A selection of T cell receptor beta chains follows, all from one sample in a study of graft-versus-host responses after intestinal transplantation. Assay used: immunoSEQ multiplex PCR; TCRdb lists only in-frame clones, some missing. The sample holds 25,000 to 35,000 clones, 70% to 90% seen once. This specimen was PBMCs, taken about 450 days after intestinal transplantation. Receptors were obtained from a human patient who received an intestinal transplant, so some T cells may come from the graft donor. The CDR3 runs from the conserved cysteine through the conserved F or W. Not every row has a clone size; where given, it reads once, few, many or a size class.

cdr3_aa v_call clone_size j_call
CASSFRPGRTLSYEQYF TRBV5-1 NA TRBJ2-7
CASSLAAGVTYEQYF TRBV7-2 NA TRBJ2-7
CASSFGQAGNEQYF TRBV13 NA TRBJ2-7
CASSHSRDRVIRSF TRBV6-1 NA TRBJ1-1
CASSRHQGGYEQYF TRBV6-5 NA TRBJ2-7
CASSVRGNSGNTIYF TRBV9 NA TRBJ1-3
CASSVNSPLHF TRBV2 NA TRBJ1-6
CASSPGQGGTSGTDTQYF TRBV7-2 NA TRBJ2-3
CASTLGWTANEKLFF TRBV5-8 NA TRBJ1-4
CASSTQRERRETQYF TRBV5-4 NA TRBJ2-5
CASSLKGTYEQYF TRBV5-1 NA TRBJ2-7
CASSLAGQGAGNEQFF TRBV7-2 NA TRBJ2-1
CASRDRIGELFF TRBV25-1 NA TRBJ2-2
CASGLGREISGNTIYF TRBV12-5 once TRBJ1-3
CASSLGARLKGEKLFF TRBV28 once TRBJ1-4
CASSSGRSYQETQYF TRBV7-9 NA TRBJ2-5
CASSLYNSPLHF TRBV28 NA TRBJ1-6
CASSGTGTKPQHF TRBV6-1 NA TRBJ1-5
CASSYTWGGTGELFF TRBV6-5 NA TRBJ2-2
CASRQTGEAFF TRBV7-9 NA TRBJ1-1
CASSLVAGAPYNEQFF TRBV7-8 NA TRBJ2-1
CASSLIPDEETQYF TRBV7-9 NA TRBJ2-5
CASSLLQGGETQYF TRBV6-5 NA TRBJ2-5
CASSPSLQGKNIQYF TRBV28 NA TRBJ2-4
CASSFTLRLAGRTDTQYF TRBV7-2 NA TRBJ2-3
CASSVREGPWNIQYF TRBV28 NA TRBJ2-4
CASRRGTDEKLFF TRBV5-1 few TRBJ1-4
CATYRGKLFF TRBV19 NA TRBJ1-4
CASSYSDRGGETQYF TRBV6-5 NA TRBJ2-5
CASSELVSGAFF TRBV6-1 NA TRBJ1-1
CATKRGGWAKNIQYF TRBV28 NA TRBJ2-4
CASSLSNSGYSPLHF TRBV7-3 NA TRBJ1-6
CASSQERGYEQYF TRBV4-3 NA TRBJ2-7
CASRDRSYEQYF TRBV2 NA TRBJ2-7
CASSQRLAGGPTYEQYF TRBV4-1 once TRBJ2-7
CASSQDGSTIRGAFF TRBV4-1 NA TRBJ1-1
CASSSGADTQYF TRBV5-1 NA TRBJ2-3
CASRLLPTGLKAFF TRBV12-2 few TRBJ1-1
CASSFREGVGTEAFF TRBV7-9 NA TRBJ1-1
CASRRTGPPGNSPLHF TRBV28 NA TRBJ1-6
CASSLLAGAGETQYF TRBV7-6 NA TRBJ2-5
CASSLVVGGEQYF TRBV5-1 once TRBJ2-7